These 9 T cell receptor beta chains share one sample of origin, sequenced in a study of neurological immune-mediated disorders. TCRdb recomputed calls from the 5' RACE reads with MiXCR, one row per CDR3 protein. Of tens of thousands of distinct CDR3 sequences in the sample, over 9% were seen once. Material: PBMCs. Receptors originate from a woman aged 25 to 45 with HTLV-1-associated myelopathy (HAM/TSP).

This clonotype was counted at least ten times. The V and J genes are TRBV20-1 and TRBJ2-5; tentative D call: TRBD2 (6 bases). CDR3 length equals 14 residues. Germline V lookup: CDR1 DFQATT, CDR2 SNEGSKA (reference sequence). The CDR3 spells CSVGGGHLQETQYF. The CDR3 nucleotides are TGCAGCGTGGGAGGCGGACACCTCCAAGAGACCCAGTACTTC.

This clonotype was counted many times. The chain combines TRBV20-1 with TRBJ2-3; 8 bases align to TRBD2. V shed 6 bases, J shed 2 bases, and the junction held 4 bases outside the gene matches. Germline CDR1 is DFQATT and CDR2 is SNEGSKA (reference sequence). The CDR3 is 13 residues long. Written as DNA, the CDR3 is TGCAGTGCAACGGGGGGGCCCACAGATACGCAGTATTTT. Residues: CSATGGPTDTQYF.

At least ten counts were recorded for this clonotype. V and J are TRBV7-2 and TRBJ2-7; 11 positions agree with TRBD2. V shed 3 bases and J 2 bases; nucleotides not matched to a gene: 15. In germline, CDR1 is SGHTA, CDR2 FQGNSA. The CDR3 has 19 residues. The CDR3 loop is CASSFRGGAASGGTYEQYF. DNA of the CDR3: TGTGCCAGCAGCTTTCGTGGGGGTGCGGCTAGCGGGGGGACCTACGAGCAGTACTTC.

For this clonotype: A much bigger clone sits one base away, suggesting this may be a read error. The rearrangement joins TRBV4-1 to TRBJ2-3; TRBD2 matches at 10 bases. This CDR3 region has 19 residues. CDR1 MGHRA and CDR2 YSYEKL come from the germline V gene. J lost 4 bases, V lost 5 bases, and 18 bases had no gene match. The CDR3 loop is CASSKRPGGASGGADTQYF. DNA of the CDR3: TGCGCCAGCAGCAAAAGGCCTGGCGGGGCTAGCGGGGGAGCAGATACGCAGTATTTT.

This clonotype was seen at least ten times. The CDR3 DNA follows: TGCAGTGCTAGAGGCAGGGGGGCCGGCGGGGAGCTGTTTTTT. It encodes CSARGRGAGGELFF. The rearrangement links TRBV20-1 to TRBJ2-2; D is possibly TRBD1 (7 bases). The CDR3 spans 14 residues. The V gene lost 1 base and the J gene lost 7 bases, with 13 bases spanning the gap. Germline V gene lookup returns CDR1 DFQATT and CDR2 SNEGSKA (reference sequence).

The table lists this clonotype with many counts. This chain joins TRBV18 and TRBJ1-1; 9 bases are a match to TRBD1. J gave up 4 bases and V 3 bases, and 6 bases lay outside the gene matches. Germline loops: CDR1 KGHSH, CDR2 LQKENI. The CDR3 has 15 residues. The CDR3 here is CASSPPTGGTTEAFF. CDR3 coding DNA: TGTGCCAGCTCACCCCCGACAGGGGGTACCACTGAAGCTTTCTTT.

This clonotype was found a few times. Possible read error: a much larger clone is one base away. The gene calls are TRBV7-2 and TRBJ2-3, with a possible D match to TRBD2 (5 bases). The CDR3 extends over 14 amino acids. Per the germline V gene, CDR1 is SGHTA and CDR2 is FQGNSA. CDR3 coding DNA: TGTGCCAGCAGCTTAGGGTTCGGAGGAGATACGCGGTATTTT. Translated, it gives CASSLGFGGDTRYF.

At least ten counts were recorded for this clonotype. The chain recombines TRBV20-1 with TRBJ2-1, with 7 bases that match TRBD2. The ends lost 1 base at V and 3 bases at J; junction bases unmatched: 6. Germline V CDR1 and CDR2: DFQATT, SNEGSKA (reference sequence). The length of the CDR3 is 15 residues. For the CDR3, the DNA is TGCAGTGCTAGAGGTCCCAGCGGGGTCTACAATGAGCAGTTCTTC. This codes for CSARGPSGVYNEQFF.

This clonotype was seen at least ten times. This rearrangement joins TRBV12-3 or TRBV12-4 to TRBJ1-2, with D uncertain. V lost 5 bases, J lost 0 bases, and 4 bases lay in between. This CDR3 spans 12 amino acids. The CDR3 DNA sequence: TGTGCCAGCAGTCCTTCTAACTATGGCTACACCTTC. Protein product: CASSPSNYGYTF.